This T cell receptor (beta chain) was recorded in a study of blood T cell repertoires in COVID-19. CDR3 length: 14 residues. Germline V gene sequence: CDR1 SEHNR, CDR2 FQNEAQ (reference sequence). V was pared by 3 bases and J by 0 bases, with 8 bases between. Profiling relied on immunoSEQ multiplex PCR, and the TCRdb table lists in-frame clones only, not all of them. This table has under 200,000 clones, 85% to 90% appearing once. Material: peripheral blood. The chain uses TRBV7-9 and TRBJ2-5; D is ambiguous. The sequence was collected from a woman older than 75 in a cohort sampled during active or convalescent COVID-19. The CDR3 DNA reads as TGTGCCAGCAGCTTTTCCGTAAACCAAGAGACCCAGTACTTC. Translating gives CASSFSVNQETQYF.